This passage covers 12 T cell receptor beta chains from one sample sequenced in a study of neurological immune-mediated disorders (dated by TCRdb to the late 2010s). Preparation of the library involved 5' RACE. TCRdb names Illumina HiSeq 2500 as the instrument used. TCRdb handled the public reads itself, with Q25 trimming in fastp and clone calling in MiXCR, and kept productive beta chains. For every CDR3 protein sequence, its rows merge into one entry that carries the most common genes and DNA. The sample table lists tens of thousands of distinct CDR3 sequences, more than 3% of them with a count of one. 1.5% to 2% of the sample goes to the ten largest clones. The sample taken for sequencing was PBMCs. The source of these receptors is a man aged 25 to 40 with multiple sclerosis.

In this sample, this clonotype turned up many times. The chain couples TRBV5-1 to TRBJ2-7, with a possible D match to TRBD1 (6 bases). Trimming removed 7 bases from V and 2 bases from J, with 22 bases in between. Germline V lookup: CDR1 SGHRS, CDR2 YFSETQ. The CDR3 covers 16 residues. The CDR3 DNA is TGCGCCAGCGGGCACAGGGAGTCCAACTTACCCTACGAGCAGTACTTC. Its protein product is CASGHRESNLPYEQYF.

This clonotype has just a few counts. The chain combines TRBV20-1 with TRBJ2-5; D possibly uses TRBD1 or TRBD2 (5 bases each). Germline V gives CDR1 DFQATT, CDR2 SNEGSKA (reference sequence). The CDR3 has 13 amino acids. As DNA, the CDR3 is TGCAGCCGACGAGGGGACGGCCAAGAGACCCAGTACTTC. Amino acids: CSRRGDGQETQYF.

This clonotype came up many times. The V call is TRBV29-1, the J call TRBJ1-2, with D tentatively TRBD1 (5 bases). The CDR3 is 14 residues long. Per the germline V gene, CDR1 is SQVTM and CDR2 is ANQGSEA. The ends were cut back, 0 bases at V and 4 bases at J, with 12 bases in the middle. CDR3 loop: CSVEDRGRTYGYTF. CDR3 in DNA: TGCAGCGTTGAAGATAGGGGTCGAACCTATGGCTACACCTTC. The entire variable domain, with the rest obtained from reference TRBV29-1 and TRBJ1-2, is as follows: SAVISQKPSRDICQRGTSLTIQCQVDSQVTMMFWYRQQPGQSLTLIATANQGSEATYESGFVIDKFPISRPNLTFSTLTVSNMSPEDSSIYLCSVEDRGRTYGYTFGSGTRLTVV.

This clonotype was recorded many times. This sequence joins TRBV20-1 and TRBJ2-2; TRBD1 matches 10 bases. The germline gives CDR1 DFQATT, CDR2 SNEGSKA (reference sequence). The CDR3 length is 14 residues. After removal of 5 bases from V and 1 base from J, the junction contained 1 base not matched to a gene. Here the CDR3 DNA reads TGCAGTGCTTGGGACAGGGGGAACACCGGGGAGCTGTTTTTT. This codes for CSAWDRGNTGELFF.

In its sample, this clonotype was seen many times. This sequence joins TRBV7-6 and TRBJ2-1; 9 bases line up with TRBD2. With 3 bases clipped from V and 0 bases from J, the junction kept 9 bases outside the gene matches. Germline CDR1 is SGHVS and CDR2 is FNYEAQ. CDR3 size: 18 residues. The CDR3 DNA reads as TGTGCCAGCAGCTTGGGACTAGCAGCAACCGACTCCTACAATGAGCAGTTCTTC. Amino acid sequence: CASSLGLAATDSYNEQFF.

This clonotype came up many times. V usage is TRBV7-7 and J usage is TRBJ2-1, with D uncertain. Between the trimmed V and J ends, which lost 0 bases and 4 bases, there was a span of 4 bases. The CDR3 spans 13 residues. Looked up from germline, CDR1 is SSHAT and CDR2 is FNYEAQ (reference sequence). The CDR3 nucleotides are TGTGCCAGCAGCTTAGCGGAGTACAATGAGCAGTTCTTC. The encoded protein is CASSLAEYNEQFF.

Note on this clonotype: One end of the junction is discordant with germline, which a read error may explain. The chain recombines TRBV18 with TRBJ2-7; 14 bases align to TRBD2. CDR1 is KGHSH and CDR2 is LQKENI in the germline V gene. CDR3 length equals 18 residues. In DNA, the CDR3 is TGTGCCAGCTCACCAGAGGCGACTAGCGGGAGGGCCAACTACGAGCAGCACTTC. Translation: CASSPEATSGRANYEQHF.

This clonotype was found a few times. The chain couples TRBV5-1 to TRBJ2-7; unclear D gene. The CDR3 is 12 amino acids. Germline V gene lookup returns CDR1 SGHRS and CDR2 YFSETQ. The germline V and J ends were trimmed by 2 bases and 7 bases, with 10 bases remaining between them. The CDR3 here is CASSFNGQEQYF. The CDR3 DNA sequence: TGCGCCAGCAGCTTTAATGGCCAGGAGCAGTACTTC.

This clonotype came up many times. Mismatch with germline at one junction end may stem from a read error. The V gene is TRBV6-5, the J gene TRBJ1-2; D not certain. Germline CDR1 reads MNHEY; CDR2 reads SVGAGI. CDR3 length equals 14 residues. The DNA for the CDR3 is TGTGCCAGCAGCTACTCTGAGAGTCTCTATGGCTACACCTTC. Its translation is CASSYSESLYGYTF.

This clonotype was seen repeatedly, ten times or more. J is TRBJ1-1 and V is TRBV5-1, with 7 bases identical to TRBD1. Germline V gives CDR1 SGHRS, CDR2 YFSETQ. V shed 5 bases, J shed 8 bases, and the junction held 3 bases outside the gene matches. The CDR3 is made up of 11 amino acids. The CDR3 is CASRGGVEAFF. The CDR3 DNA reads TGCGCCAGCAGAGGGGGCGTCGAAGCTTTCTTT.

In its sample, this clonotype was seen many times. CDR3 bases: TGCAGCGTTGCGCTCGGGCGGGCGAACACTGAAGCTTTCTTT. It encodes CSVALGRANTEAFF. This rearrangement joins TRBV29-1 to TRBJ1-1; D gene uncertain. The CDR3 contains 14 residues. Germline values: CDR1 SQVTM, CDR2 ANQGSEA. V shed 4 bases and J shed 1 base, with 13 bases lying between them.

This clonotype was observed many times. The chain couples TRBV20-1 to TRBJ1-5; TRBD1 matches 10 bases. V lost 4 bases, J lost 6 bases, and 18 bases stayed unmatched. The germline V gene has CDR1 DFQATT and CDR2 SNEGSKA (reference sequence). This CDR3 contains 18 residues. CDR3 DNA sequence: TGCAGTGCTACCCAGGGGGGACAGGGGACTGGGACAAGTCAGCCCCAGCATTTT. It yields the protein CSATQGGQGTGTSQPQHF.